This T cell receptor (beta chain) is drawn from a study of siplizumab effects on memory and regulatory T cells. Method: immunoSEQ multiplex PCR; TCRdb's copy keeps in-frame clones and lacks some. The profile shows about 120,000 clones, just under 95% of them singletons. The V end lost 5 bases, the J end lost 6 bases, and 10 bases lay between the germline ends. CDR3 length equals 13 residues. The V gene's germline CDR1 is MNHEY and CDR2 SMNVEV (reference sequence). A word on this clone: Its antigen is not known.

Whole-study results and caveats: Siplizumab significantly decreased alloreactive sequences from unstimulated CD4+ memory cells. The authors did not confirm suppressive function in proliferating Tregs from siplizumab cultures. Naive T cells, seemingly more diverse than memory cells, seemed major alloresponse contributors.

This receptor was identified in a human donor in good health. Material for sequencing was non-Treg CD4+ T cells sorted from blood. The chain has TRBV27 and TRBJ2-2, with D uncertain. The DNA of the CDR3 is TGTGCCAGCAGTGAGGTTAGATCCGGGGAGCTGTTTTTT. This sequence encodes CASSEVRSGELFF.